This T cell receptor beta chain was captured by sequencing in a study of vaccination effects on CD4 cells after COVID-19. Study overall: Viral peptide pool expansion of antigen-specific CD4+ T cells preceded sequencing in the ViraFEST assay.

The assay was immunoSEQ multiplex PCR, and TCRdb's table has in-frame clones only and misses some. The table has tens of thousands of clones, 65% to 75% seen once. Scientists isolated CD4+ T cells after a roughly ten-day culture period ended. Study-wide points: Clones from infection and from vaccination both contracted markedly late after vaccination.

Of note for this clone: Its target is unknown.

The receptor was isolated from a human donor who had a prior SARS-CoV-2 infection. Source: CD4+ T cells from PBMCs cultured without peptide, taken before COVID-19 vaccination.

CDR3 region: CASGNRQGWSTEAFF. The CDR3 coding sequence is TGTGCCAGCGGAAATAGACAGGGATGGAGCACTGAAGCTTTCTTT. The V and J genes are TRBV6-5 and TRBJ1-1, with 7 bases fitting TRBD1. Germline CDR1 reads MNHEY; CDR2 reads SVGAGI. CDR3 length: 15 residues. V shed 8 bases, J shed 4 bases, and the junction held 13 bases outside the gene matches.